Presented here are 32 T cell receptor beta chains from one specimen sequenced in a study of PD-1 blockade in classical Hodgkin lymphoma. The time point was: cycle 4 day 1 (C4D1), after six to seven weeks of nivolumab. All patients relapsed after autologous stem cell transplantation, and brentuximab vedotin exposure varied. Magnetic depletion of non-target cells from thawed PBMCs yielded purified CD8+ T cells. Repertoires were generated with immunoSEQ multiplex PCR, while TCRdb's copy carries only in-frame clones and drops some. The sample contains a few thousand clones, around 70% of which appear only once. This sample comprised CD8+ T cells from blood, obtained before the fourth cycle of nivolumab. These receptors were obtained from a human donor with classical Hodgkin lymphoma.

This clone came up once. The genes are TRBV6-6 and TRBJ1-4; D is unclear. Per germline, CDR1 MNHNY and CDR2 SVGAGI (reference sequence). The length of the CDR3 is 12 residues. V was pared by 6 bases and J by 10 bases, with 12 bases between. The DNA for the CDR3 is TGTGCCAGCAGCTCGGACGGTCGAAAACTGTTTTTT. The encoded protein is CASSSDGRKLFF.

This clone was detected a few times. The chain has TRBV29-1 and TRBJ2-7; unclear D gene. Between the trimmed V and J ends, which lost 4 bases and 3 bases, there was a span of 10 bases. Germline V gives CDR1 SQVTM, CDR2 ANQGSEA. This CDR3 contains 12 residues. The CDR3 region has the DNA TGCAGCGTTGGCACACGAGGCTACGAGCAGTACTTC. It specifies CSVGTRGYEQYF.

The chain recombines TRBV5-1 with TRBJ1-4; maybe TRBD1 (6 bases). The CDR3 is 15 amino acids. Per germline, CDR1 SGHRS and CDR2 YFSETQ. Trimming removed 0 bases from V and 8 bases from J, with 14 bases in between. The CDR3 DNA sequence: TGCGCCAGCAGCTTGGAGGTCAGGGGTAGAGAAAAACTGTTTTTT. Protein product: CASSLEVRGREKLFF.

CDR3 nucleotides: TGTGCCAGCAGCCATCTTTCCCCGACAGCCCTTAATTACAATGAGCAGTTCTTC. This translates into CASSHLSPTALNYNEQFF. The chain links TRBV14 to TRBJ2-1; D possibly corresponds to TRBD1 (5 bases). V gave up 3 bases and J gave up 4 bases, with 22 bases separating them. The CDR3 is 18 residues long. The germline gives CDR1 SGHDN, CDR2 FVKESK.

The genes are TRBV7-6 and TRBJ2-5; D tentatively fits TRBD1 or TRBD2 (6 bases each). CDR1 is SGHVS, CDR2 FNYEAQ, per germline. The CDR3 has 17 amino acids. Trimming removed 1 base at V and 5 bases at J, with 20 bases between. CDR3 sequence: CASSLGRVRGRVETQYF. In DNA, the CDR3 is TGTGCCAGCAGCTTAGGTCGCGTCCGGGGGCGCGTGGAGACCCAGTACTTC.

The chain joins TRBV19 to TRBJ1-5; a possible D gene is TRBD1 (5 bases). Trimming cost V 7 bases and J 0 bases, with 13 bases left between them. From germline, CDR1 is LNHDA and CDR2 SQIVND (reference sequence). This CDR3 comprises 15 residues. CDR3 DNA: TGTGCCAGTACCTGGGGGGGAAATAGCAATCAGCCCCAGCATTTT. Amino acid sequence: CASTWGGNSNQPQHF.

The chain carries TRBV11-2 and TRBJ1-6, with D hard to call. The CDR3 contains 12 residues. Germline V lookup: CDR1 SGHAT, CDR2 FQNNGV. The ends were cut back, 5 bases at V and 7 bases at J, with 6 bases in the middle. The CDR3 region is CASSQRNSPLHF. The CDR3 nucleotides read TGTGCCAGCAGCCAGCGAAATTCACCCCTCCACTTT.

The rearrangement joins TRBV7-9 to TRBJ1-4; maybe TRBD1 (5 bases). Germline CDR1 reads SEHNR; CDR2 reads FQNEAQ (reference sequence). The CDR3 covers 16 residues. V lost 5 bases and J lost 5, with 18 bases in between. CDR3 protein: CASSHHPGRRNEKLFF. The CDR3 DNA is TGTGCCAGCAGCCACCACCCGGGACGGCGGAATGAAAAACTGTTTTTT.

The chain couples TRBV6-4 to TRBJ2-1, with a tentative D call TRBD2 (5 bases). Looked up from germline, CDR1 is MRHNA and CDR2 is SNTAGT. The CDR3 runs 13 residues. Trimming took off 4 bases at V and 6 bases at J, with 10 bases between the two ends. DNA of the CDR3: TGTGCCAGCAGTGGCGGACTCTCCAATGAGCAGTTCTTC. Protein: CASSGGLSNEQFF.

This sequence joins TRBV6-5 and TRBJ2-7; 13 bases fit TRBD2. Trimming cost V 8 bases and J 3 bases; bases outside gene matches: 4. This CDR3 contains 14 residues. Germline V CDR1 and CDR2: MNHEY, SVGAGI. The CDR3 loop reads CASRLAGGFYEQYF. The CDR3 coding sequence is TGTGCCAGCCGACTAGCGGGAGGTTTCTACGAGCAGTACTTC.

This clone was seen only once. The J gene is TRBJ2-2, the V gene TRBV5-6; D is ambiguous. Between the trimmed V and J ends, which lost 0 bases and 2 bases, there was a span of 5 bases. This CDR3 is built from 14 residues. Germline CDR1 is SGHDT and CDR2 is YYEEEE. The CDR3 here is CASSLAGNTGELFF. In nucleotides, the CDR3 is TGTGCCAGCAGCTTGGCCGGCAACACCGGGGAGCTGTTTTTT.

The chain joins TRBV4-1 to TRBJ1-2, with 11 nucleotides matching TRBD1. Germline CDR1 is MGHRA and CDR2 is YSYEKL. With V trimmed by 1 base and J by 7 bases, 5 bases remained unmatched. The CDR3 is 15 amino acids. Written as DNA, the CDR3 is TGCGCCAGCAGCCAAGGAGGACAGGGGGCGATTGGCTACACCTTC. Amino acids: CASSQGGQGAIGYTF.

The J gene is TRBJ2-6, the V gene TRBV7-8; 8 bases map to TRBD2. Losses at the gene ends were 4 bases for V and 3 bases for J; bases not matched to a gene: 11. This CDR3 has 18 amino acids. Germline values: CDR1 SGHVS, CDR2 FQNEAQ. The CDR3 loop is CASSSRGRGARGANVLTF. CDR3 nucleotides: TGTGCCAGCAGCTCCCGGGGGCGGGGGGCTCGTGGGGCCAACGTCCTGACTTTC.

This chain connects TRBV27 to TRBJ1-4; perhaps TRBD1 as D (5 bases). This CDR3 region has 16 residues. V was trimmed by 3 bases and J by 8 bases, leaving 19 bases between them. The germline CDR1 and CDR2 sequences are MNHEY and SMNVEV (reference sequence). This CDR3 is CASSLNGGEKWEKLFF. The DNA for the CDR3 is TGTGCCAGCAGTTTGAACGGGGGGGAAAAGTGGGAAAAACTGTTTTTT. Full variable domain (missing parts from reference TRBV27 and TRBJ1-4): EAQVTQNPRYLITVTGKKLTVTCSQNMNHEYMSWYRQDPGLGLRQIYYSMNVEVTDKGDVPEGYKVSRKEKRNFPLILESPSPNQTSLYFCASSLNGGEKWEKLFFGSGTQLSVL.

This sequence joins TRBV9 and TRBJ2-1, with D uncertain. Germline assignment: CDR1 SGDLS and CDR2 YYNGEE. The ends were cut back, 0 bases at V and 4 bases at J, with 11 bases in the middle. The CDR3 extends over 15 amino acids. The CDR3 protein is CASSVEGGSYNEQFF. The CDR3 DNA reads TGTGCCAGCAGCGTAGAGGGCGGAAGTTACAATGAGCAGTTCTTC.

The rearrangement uses TRBV10-2 and TRBJ2-1, with D tentatively TRBD1 or TRBD2 (5 bases each). Germline lookup yields CDR1 WSHSY and CDR2 SAAADI. The CDR3 sequence is 14 residues long. The V gene lost 6 bases and the J gene lost 4 bases, with 13 bases spanning the gap. CDR3 loop: CASRVEGPYNEQFF. Written as DNA, the CDR3 is TGCGCCAGCAGGGTAGAGGGACCATACAATGAGCAGTTCTTC.

The chain combines TRBV7-9 with TRBJ1-1; no reliable D call. The CDR3 runs to 12 residues. Trimming stripped 5 bases from V and 1 base from J, with 5 bases between. Germline V gene sequence: CDR1 SEHNR, CDR2 FQNEAQ (reference sequence). The CDR3 DNA is TGTGCCAGCAGCGACCGGAACACTGAAGCTTTCTTT. This gives the protein CASSDRNTEAFF.

The rearrangement uses TRBV19 and TRBJ1-1; tentatively, D is TRBD1 (5 bases). The CDR3 is made up of 15 amino acids. CDR1 LNHDA and CDR2 SQIVND come from the germline V gene (reference sequence). V lost 5 bases to trimming and J lost 2 bases, with 15 bases between them. The CDR3 DNA sequence: TGTGCCAGTAGTTTTGGATTGGGGGGTAACACTGAAGCTTTCTTT. Residues: CASSFGLGGNTEAFF.

This clone was seen just once. This chain links TRBV15 with TRBJ2-7, with D hard to call. V lost 0 bases and J lost 6, with 9 bases in between. The length of the CDR3 is 13 residues. From germline, CDR1 is LNHNV and CDR2 YYDKDF (reference sequence). The CDR3 loop is CATSRDLTAEQYV. The CDR3 nucleotides read TGTGCCACCAGCAGAGACCTCACCGCCGAGCAGTACGTC.

This clone is classed as large. The rearrangement uses TRBV6-5 and TRBJ2-2; D uncertain. The germline V gene encodes CDR1 MNHEY and CDR2 SVGAGI. This CDR3 has 15 residues. V was clipped by 2 bases and J by 7 bases, with 14 bases between them. The CDR3 reads CASSYRTSFFGELFF. The CDR3, as DNA: TGTGCCAGCAGTTACCGCACAAGCTTTTTCGGGGAGCTGTTTTTT.

Relative to its sample, this clone is hyperexpanded. The V gene is TRBV19, the J gene TRBJ2-7; no clear D gene. CDR1 and CDR2 (germline): LNHDA, SQIVND (reference sequence). The CDR3 contains 11 residues. V was trimmed by 5 bases and J by 3 bases, leaving 5 bases between them. Written as DNA, the CDR3 is TGTGCCAGTAGTCTCGGCTACGAGCAGTACTTC. Translated: CASSLGYEQYF.

This chain uses TRBV7-2 with TRBJ2-7; possible D gene TRBD2, 5 bases. Trimming stripped 5 bases from V and 7 bases from J, with 9 bases between. Germline CDR1 SGHTA, CDR2 FQGNSA. The CDR3 loop spans 11 amino acids. This CDR3 reads CASSLPGEQYF. CDR3 DNA: TGTGCCAGCAGCCTCCCGGGGGAGCAGTACTTC.

The genes are TRBV25-1 and TRBJ2-2; 8 bases map to TRBD2. J was trimmed by 2 bases and V by 7 bases; bases with no gene match: 9. This CDR3 contains 16 residues. CDR1 and CDR2 from the germline V gene are MGHDK and SYGVNS. CDR3 in DNA: TGTGCCAGCACTACACGAAGCGGGAGCAACACCGGGGAGCTGTTTTTT. It translates to CASTTRSGSNTGELFF. Based on the CDR3 plus reference TRBV25-1 and TRBJ2-2, the full variable domain is EADIYQTPRYLVIGTGKKITLECSQTMGHDKMYWYQQDPGMELHLIHYSYGVNSTEKGDLSSESTVSRIRTEHFPLTLESARPSHTSQYLCASTTRSGSNTGELFFGEGSRLTVL.

This chain connects TRBV4-3 to TRBJ2-7, with TRBD1 identical over 9 bases. Germline CDR1 and CDR2: LGHNA and YSLEER. The CDR3 runs to 16 residues. Germline trimming cut 1 base from V and 4 bases from J; bases unmatched to any gene: 8. The CDR3: CASSQGRDRVGYEQYF. CDR3 DNA: TGCGCCAGCAGCCAAGGAAGGGACAGGGTGGGGTACGAGCAGTACTTC.

V usage is TRBV9 and J usage is TRBJ1-1; D gene unclear. This CDR3 region has 14 residues. CDR1 is SGDLS, CDR2 YYNGEE, per germline. Trimming pared 4 bases from V and 2 bases from J, leaving 12 bases between. CDR3 bases: TGTGCCAGCAGCCGAGGAGGAAGTAACACTGAAGCTTTCTTT. Translation: CASSRGGSNTEAFF.

The genes are TRBV19 and TRBJ1-2; TRBD1 matches 7 bases. After removal of 7 bases from V and 4 bases from J, the junction contained 12 bases not matched to a gene. This CDR3 is 15 amino acids long. Germline assignment: CDR1 LNHDA and CDR2 SQIVND (reference sequence). The chain's CDR3 is CASTPQGGSPYGYTF. The CDR3, as DNA: TGTGCCAGTACCCCGCAGGGGGGTAGTCCCTATGGCTACACCTTC.

The chain's CDR3 is CASSLTGGGDTQYF. As DNA, the CDR3 is TGTGCCAGCAGTTTGACGGGGGGGGGAGATACGCAGTATTTT. The chain couples TRBV28 to TRBJ2-3, with 8 bases identical to TRBD2. This CDR3 has 14 residues. CDR1 MDHEN and CDR2 SYDVKM come from the germline V gene. V lost 3 bases, J lost 5 bases, and 4 bases stayed unmatched.

The J gene is TRBJ1-1, the V gene TRBV14; D uncertain. Trimming stripped 2 bases from V and 4 bases from J, with 11 bases between. The germline CDR1 and CDR2 sequences are SGHDN and FVKESK. CDR3 length equals 14 residues. CDR3: CASSQRDLSTEAFF. The CDR3 DNA sequence: TGTGCCAGCAGCCAAAGAGACTTATCCACTGAAGCTTTCTTT.

A few counts support this clone. The chain has TRBV10-3 and TRBJ2-7; D is ambiguous. Germline CDR1 reads ENHRY; CDR2 reads SYGVKD. CDR3 length: 13 amino acids. Trimming took 0 bases from V and 6 from J, leaving 9 bases between them. The CDR3 coding sequence is TGTGCCATCAGTGAGTCGGGTTGGGGCGAGCAGTACGTC. Translated, it gives CAISESGWGEQYV.

The rearrangement uses TRBV11-3 and TRBJ1-6; D ambiguous. The germline V gene encodes CDR1 SGHNT and CDR2 YENEEA. V shed 1 base and J shed 7 bases, with 11 bases lying between them. CDR3 length equals 15 residues. Here the CDR3 reads CASSLAPLGNSPLHF. For the CDR3, the DNA is TGTGCCAGCAGCTTAGCTCCGTTGGGGAATTCACCCCTCCACTTT.

The gene calls are TRBV27 and TRBJ1-3, with a possible D match to TRBD1 (5 bases). V was shortened by 3 bases and J by 4 bases, with 10 bases between the two germline ends. This CDR3 comprises 14 residues. CDR1 MNHEY and CDR2 SMNVEV come from the germline V gene (reference sequence). The CDR3 bases are TGTGCCAGCAGTTTGAGGGGTTCGGGAAACACCATATATTTT. It yields the protein CASSLRGSGNTIYF.

The rearrangement uses TRBV6-4 and TRBJ1-5, with D possibly matching TRBD1 (6 bases). This CDR3 has 13 amino acids. V shed 5 bases and J shed 8 bases, with 13 bases lying between them. Germline V gene sequence: CDR1 MRHNA, CDR2 SNTAGT. The CDR3 loop is CASSTGADEPQHF. CDR3 nucleotides: TGTGCCAGCAGTACGGGGGCGGATGAGCCCCAGCATTTT.